This passage covers 18 T cell receptor beta chains from one sample sequenced in a study of CD8 T cells in ankylosing spondylitis. TCRdb redid the calling of the 5' RACE reads with MiXCR, one entry per CDR3 protein. Of fewer than 80,000 distinct CDR3 sequences listed, approximately 5.3% were seen once; the top ten hold around 2%. Sequenced: blood, either unsorted or a sorted T cell fraction (not recorded which). The receptors were gathered from a male donor with ankylosing spondylitis or in good health (not recorded which).

This clonotype was recorded at least ten times. The gene calls are TRBV20-1 and TRBJ2-2, with 8 bases that match TRBD2. Germline V gene sequence: CDR1 DFQATT, CDR2 SNEGSKA (reference sequence). This CDR3 contains 15 residues. V was clipped by 1 base and J by 6 bases; unmatched bases: 7. Written as DNA, the CDR3 is TGCAGTGCTAGAGCGCCAGCGGGGGTCCCCGGGGAGCTGTTTTTT. Amino acid sequence: CSARAPAGVPGELFF.

This clonotype came up many times. This sequence joins TRBV29-1 and TRBJ2-2; TRBD1 matches at 9 bases. Germline-derived CDR1 and CDR2 are SQVTM and ANQGSEA. This CDR3 is 18 amino acids long. V lost 5 bases to trimming and J lost 0 bases; unmatched junction nucleotides: 13. DNA of the CDR3: TGCAGCGTTCCGTTAGGGGACAGGGAATTCTCGAACACCGGGGAGCTGTTTTTT. Encoded protein: CSVPLGDREFSNTGELFF.

V and J are TRBV7-3 and TRBJ2-6; possibly TRBD1 or TRBD2 for D (6 bases each). The CDR3 covers 18 residues. In germline, CDR1 is SGHTA, CDR2 FQGTGA. The V gene lost 5 bases and the J gene lost 4 bases, with 21 bases spanning the gap. The CDR3 DNA is TGTGCCAGCAGCCCCTTTGGGGGGCGCGGATCCGGGGCCAACGTCCTGACTTTC. Its translation is CASSPFGGRGSGANVLTF. The full variable domain, its missing parts supplied by reference TRBV7-3 and TRBJ2-6, is GAGVSQTPSNKVTEKGKYVELRCDPISGHTALYWYRQSLGQGPEFLIYFQGTGAADDSGLPNDRFFAVRPEGSVSTLKIQRTERGDSAVYLCASSPFGGRGSGANVLTFGAGSRLTVL.

This clonotype was detected ten times or more. V usage is TRBV5-1 and J usage is TRBJ1-1, with a possible D match to TRBD1 (5 bases). CDR1 is SGHRS, CDR2 YFSETQ, per germline. This CDR3 contains 17 residues. Trimming cost V 0 bases and J 6 bases, with 21 bases left between them. The CDR3 coding sequence is TGCGCCAGCAGCTTGGCGGGACTCATGGAACGGAGCTCTGAAGCTTTCTTT. This sequence encodes CASSLAGLMERSSEAFF.

This clonotype was detected ten times or more. The CDR3 sequence is CASSLNRASSYNEQFF. The DNA of the CDR3 is TGCGCCAGCAGCTTAAACAGGGCGAGCTCCTACAATGAGCAGTTCTTC. The V and J genes are TRBV5-1 and TRBJ2-1, with a tentative D call TRBD1 (6 bases). The CDR3 has 16 amino acids. Germline lookup yields CDR1 SGHRS and CDR2 YFSETQ. The V gene lost 2 bases and the J gene lost 0 bases, with 12 bases spanning the gap.

This clonotype was observed at least ten times. This chain uses TRBV29-1 with TRBJ1-5; a possible D gene is TRBD1 (5 bases). V was trimmed by 1 base and J by 2 bases, leaving 6 bases between them. Germline V gene sequence: CDR1 SQVTM, CDR2 ANQGSEA. The CDR3 loop spans 13 amino acids. CDR3: CSVEGGGNQPQHF. CDR3 coding DNA: TGCAGCGTTGAAGGGGGGGGCAATCAGCCCCAGCATTTT.

This clonotype was detected ten times or more. The CDR3 DNA follows: TGCGCCAGCAGTTCCCCCGTGGCGGGGGGGCAGTACTTC. Protein sequence: CASSSPVAGGQYF. The gene calls are TRBV5-1 and TRBJ2-7; 8 positions match TRBD2. This CDR3 is 13 amino acids long. From germline, CDR1 is SGHRS and CDR2 YFSETQ. V trimming: 5 bases; J trimming: 9 bases; junction bases outside the gene matches: 10.

This clonotype showed up many times. The genes are TRBV9 and TRBJ2-7, with D tentatively TRBD2 (6 bases). CDR1 is SGDLS, CDR2 YYNGEE, per germline. CDR3 length: 14 amino acids. The V gene lost 2 bases and the J gene lost 5 bases, with 14 bases spanning the gap. CDR3 nucleotide sequence: TGTGCCAGCAGCGTGTCGGGAGATCAGGACGAGCAGTACTTC. It yields the protein CASSVSGDQDEQYF.

This clonotype was observed at least ten times. The chain has TRBV5-1 and TRBJ2-5; maybe TRBD2 (5 bases). Between the trimmed V and J ends, which lost 0 bases and 1 base, there was a span of 7 bases. The V gene's germline CDR1 is SGHRS and CDR2 YFSETQ. This CDR3 region has 14 residues. The DNA of the CDR3 is TGCGCCAGCAGCTTGGGTGAGGGCCAAGAGACCCAGTACTTC. Its translation is CASSLGEGQETQYF.

This chain uses TRBV18 with TRBJ1-2; unclear D gene. The V end was cut by 3 bases, the J end by 2 bases, with 13 bases between. Germline values: CDR1 KGHSH, CDR2 LQKENI. CDR3 length: 15 residues. The CDR3 loop reads CASSPLWGENYGYTF. In DNA, the CDR3 is TGTGCCAGCTCACCTCTCTGGGGTGAAAACTATGGCTACACCTTC.

In its sample, this clonotype was seen many times. The rearrangement links TRBV20-1 to TRBJ2-1; the match to TRBD2 covers 8 bases. Germline CDR1 and CDR2: DFQATT and SNEGSKA (reference sequence). The CDR3 contains 19 residues. Trimming took 5 bases from V and 3 from J; bases not matched to a gene: 21. Here the CDR3 reads CSAPPPPLSGASIYNEQFF. The DNA of the CDR3 is TGCAGTGCTCCACCCCCCCCGCTTAGCGGGGCTAGCATCTACAATGAGCAGTTCTTC.

This clonotype has ten or more counts. This chain uses TRBV20-1 with TRBJ2-3; D is unclear. The V end lost 0 bases, the J end lost 3 bases, and 7 bases lay between the germline ends. CDR3 size: 13 residues. The germline gives CDR1 DFQATT, CDR2 SNEGSKA (reference sequence). CDR3 residues: CSARELLTDTQYF. CDR3 nucleotides: TGCAGTGCTAGAGAACTCTTGACAGATACGCAGTATTTT.

This clonotype was recorded a few times. The rearrangement uses TRBV24-1 and TRBJ2-1; weak D call: TRBD1 (6 bases). V dropped 4 bases and J dropped 12 bases, with 12 bases sitting between them. The CDR3 spans 12 residues. Germline V lookup: CDR1 KGHDR, CDR2 SFDVKD. CDR3 coding DNA: TGTGCCACCAGTGACGTGGGGACAAGGCAGTTCTTC. Translating it yields CATSDVGTRQFF.

This clonotype was observed at least ten times. V gene TRBV12-3 or TRBV12-4 combines with J gene TRBJ2-1; 7 bases map to TRBD2. The V gene end was trimmed by 0 bases and the J gene end by 9 bases; junction bases not matched to a gene: 5. The CDR3 runs 14 residues. The CDR3 region is CASSLAGGSAEQFF. DNA for the CDR3: TGTGCCAGCAGTTTAGCGGGGGGGTCGGCTGAGCAGTTCTTC.

This clonotype was observed many times. The chain couples TRBV29-1 to TRBJ1-1; D is perhaps TRBD1 (6 bases). Germline V gene lookup returns CDR1 SQVTM and CDR2 ANQGSEA. V was clipped by 3 bases and J by 3 bases, with 17 bases between them. The CDR3 runs 15 residues. The CDR3 region is CSVEGRGGTYTEAFF. The CDR3 DNA sequence: TGCAGCGTTGAGGGCAGGGGAGGGACGTACACTGAAGCTTTCTTT.

This clonotype came up many times. The chain couples TRBV20-1 to TRBJ1-4, with 10 positions matching TRBD1. The CDR3 is made up of 17 amino acids. Germline CDR1 reads DFQATT; CDR2 reads SNEGSKA (reference sequence). The junction had 16 bases not matched to a gene; V was cut back by 5 bases and J by 7 bases. CDR3 region: CSASRQGAGSPREKLFF. Here the CDR3 DNA reads TGCAGTGCTTCCCGACAGGGGGCTGGTAGTCCTCGTGAAAAACTGTTTTTT.

Ten or more counts support this clonotype. The chain uses TRBV28 and TRBJ1-5; no clear D. With 3 bases removed from V and 7 bases from J, the gap between germline ends came to 10 bases. This CDR3 has 13 amino acids. CDR1 is MDHEN and CDR2 is SYDVKM in the germline V gene. CDR3 residues: CASSLGRRQPQHF. CDR3 nucleotide sequence: TGTGCCAGCAGTTTGGGCAGGAGGCAGCCCCAGCATTTT. Full variable domain (rest looked up from reference TRBV28 and TRBJ1-5): DVKVTQSSRYLVKRTGEKVFLECVQDMDHENMFWYRQDPGLGLRLIYFSYDVKMKEKGDIPEGYSVSREKKERFSLILESASTNQTSMYLCASSLGRRQPQHFGDGTRLSIL.

In its sample, this clonotype ranks as medium-sized. This rearrangement joins TRBV29-1 to TRBJ2-5; TRBD1 matches 7 bases. Losses at the gene ends were 3 bases for V and 2 bases for J; bases not matched to a gene: 6. CDR3 length: 14 residues. Germline CDR1 reads SQVTM; CDR2 reads ANQGSEA. CDR3 amino acids: CSVDEVQGQETQYF. The CDR3 DNA reads as TGCAGCGTTGATGAGGTACAGGGGCAAGAGACCCAGTACTTC. The entire variable domain, with the rest obtained from reference TRBV29-1 and TRBJ2-5, is as follows: SAVISQKPSRDICQRGTSLTIQCQVDSQVTMMFWYRQQPGQSLTLIATANQGSEATYESGFVIDKFPISRPNLTFSTLTVSNMSPEDSSIYLCSVDEVQGQETQYFGPGTRLLVL.